A selection of T cell receptor beta chains follows, all from one sample in a study of CD8+ T cells in alopecia areata. Using immunoSEQ multiplex PCR, the repertoire was profiled, and TCRdb retains in-frame clones only, with some absent. The sample comprises about 120,000 clones, approximately 53% of which are singletons, and roughly 0.5% rests with the top ten. The sample here was CD4+ T cells sorted from blood, taken at week 4, from a patient treated with tofacitinib. Receptor source: a human donor with alopecia areata. Each CDR3 is given with its conserved first and last residue. A D gene is named only where the DNA matches it firmly. The listing skips clone size in some rows; elsewhere it reads once, few, many or a size class.

.,TRBJ2-7,.,TRBV29-1,CSVEIVSISSYEQYF,TGCAGCGTTGAAATTGTCAGTATATCCTCCTACGAGCAGTACTTC
.,TRBJ2-4,few,TRBV7-9,CASSLGGGRNIQYF,TGTGCCAGCAGCTTAGGTGGAGGAAGGAACATTCAGTACTTC
.,TRBJ1-1,.,TRBV7-9,CASSFKGNTEAFF,TGTGCCAGCAGCTTTAAGGGGAACACTGAAGCTTTCTTT
TRBD2,TRBJ2-3,.,TRBV11-2,CASSLGRREATQYF,TGTGCCAGCAGCTTAGGACGGCGGGAGGCTACGCAGTATTTT
TRBD1,TRBJ2-5,once,TRBV7-6,CASSLDRGWETQYF,TGTGCCAGCAGCTTGGACAGGGGTTGGGAGACCCAGTACTTC
TRBD2,TRBJ2-3,.,TRBV7-2,CASSLALAGSISDTQYF,TGTGCCAGCAGCTTAGCACTAGCGGGATCTATTTCAGATACGCAGTATTTT
.,TRBJ2-1,.,TRBV6-5,CASSSIGEQFF,TGTGCCAGCAGTTCCATTGGGGAGCAGTTCTTC
TRBD1,TRBJ2-3,.,TRBV7-9,CASGQGSGTDTQYF,TGTGCCAGTGGACAGGGGTCGGGCACAGATACGCAGTATTTT
.,TRBJ2-7,.,TRBV7-9,CASSVGSTAYEQYF,TGTGCCAGCAGCGTGGGCAGCACTGCGTACGAGCAGTACTTC
.,TRBJ1-1,.,TRBV2,CASSQKDQGVGAFF,TGTGCCAGCAGCCAAAAGGACCAAGGGGTAGGGGCTTTCTTT
.,TRBJ2-1,few,TRBV14,CASSQGFGGREQFF,TGTGCCAGCAGCCAAGGATTTGGGGGACGTGAGCAGTTCTTC
TRBD1,TRBJ2-7,few,TRBV19,CASTSGTAVHEQYF,TGTGCCAGTACCTCCGGGACAGCGGTCCACGAGCAGTACTTC
.,TRBJ2-7,.,TRBV25-1,CASSESTDSSLSYEQYF,TGTGCCAGCAGTGAATCAACAGATTCAAGCCTCTCCTACGAGCAGTACTTC
TRBD1,TRBJ2-7,.,TRBV11-2,CASSLESLTGDEQYF,TGTGCCAGCAGCTTAGAGTCCTTGACAGGGGACGAGCAGTACTTC
.,TRBJ1-5,once,TRBV30,CAWSMQSNQPQHF,TGTGCCTGGAGTATGCAATCGAATCAGCCCCAGCATTTT
TRBD1,TRBJ1-2,few,TRBV6-5,CASRFGQGNYGYTF,TGTGCCAGCAGGTTCGGACAGGGTAACTATGGCTACACCTTC
TRBD2,TRBJ2-7,.,TRBV29-1,CSAWTSGGNFEQYF,TGCAGCGCCTGGACTAGCGGGGGGAACTTCGAGCAGTACTTC
.,TRBJ2-7,once,TRBV20-1,CSARRDYEQYF,TGCAGTGCTAGGAGGGACTACGAGCAGTACTTC
.,TRBJ1-1,.,TRBV30,CAWSRDNTEAFF,TGTGCCTGGAGTAGGGATAACACTGAAGCTTTCTTT
.,TRBJ2-1,few,TRBV19,CASSIDGSYNEQFF,TGTGCCAGTAGTATAGATGGCAGCTACAATGAGCAGTTCTTC
TRBD1,TRBJ2-1,few,TRBV7-2,CASSSSGTDYNEQFF,TGTGCCAGCAGCTCTTCCGGGACAGACTACAATGAGCAGTTCTTC
.,TRBJ2-3,.,TRBV7-9,CASGGYTDTQYF,TGTGCCAGCGGCGGGTACACAGATACGCAGTATTTT
.,TRBJ2-7,.,TRBV29-1,CSVLPDSYEQYF,TGCAGCGTTTTGCCCGACTCCTACGAGCAGTACTTC
TRBD1,TRBJ2-5,.,TRBV29-1,CSVGGQGKETQYF,TGCAGCGTTGGTGGACAGGGGAAAGAGACCCAGTACTTC
.,TRBJ1-4,.,TRBV7-2,CASRDYTGTGEKLFF,TGTGCCAGCAGGGACTACACAGGGACGGGTGAAAAACTGTTTTTT
.,TRBJ1-2,.,TRBV14,CASSQAETALYGYTF,TGTGCCAGCAGCCAAGCTGAGACGGCCCTCTATGGCTACACCTTC
.,TRBJ2-1,.,TRBV18,CASSPNKGLLGEQFF,TGTGCCAGCTCACCAAATAAGGGGCTCTTGGGTGAGCAGTTCTTC
.,TRBJ1-2,few,TRBV6-5,CASSSGGGYTF,TGTGCCAGCAGTTCAGGTGGTGGCTACACCTTC
TRBD1,TRBJ1-1,.,TRBV9,CASSVGGGQGRTEAFF,TGTGCCAGCAGCGTAGGAGGGGGACAGGGTCGGACTGAAGCTTTCTTT
.,TRBJ1-1,few,TRBV7-9,CASSTNPDGVGAEAFF,TGTGCCAGCAGCACCAACCCCGACGGAGTGGGGGCTGAAGCTTTCTTT
TRBD1,TRBJ1-5,.,TRBV2,CASRGNRGSNQPQHF,TGTGCCAGCAGAGGGAACAGGGGATCCAATCAGCCCCAGCATTTT
TRBD1,TRBJ1-1,few,TRBV9,CASSAMGTGGEAFF,TGTGCCAGCAGCGCGATGGGGACAGGGGGTGAAGCTTTCTTT
.,TRBJ2-1,.,TRBV30,CAWSEYNEQFF,TGTGCCTGGAGTGAGTACAATGAGCAGTTCTTC
.,TRBJ1-2,.,TRBV7-9,CASGQSNYGYTF,TGTGCCAGCGGGCAGTCTAACTATGGCTACACCTTC
.,TRBJ2-1,few,TRBV5-1,CASSLGTTYNEQFF,TGCGCCAGCAGCTTGGGGACTACCTACAATGAGCAGTTCTTC
TRBD1,TRBJ1-1,.,TRBV6-5,CASSPDRAAAFF,TGTGCCAGCAGCCCCGACAGGGCTGCAGCTTTCTTT
.,TRBJ2-1,many,TRBV10-2,CASSGDNEQFF,TGCGCCAGCAGTGGAGACAATGAGCAGTTCTTC
.,TRBJ1-5,.,TRBV29-1,CSVGAGHSNQPQHF,TGCAGCGTGGGGGCAGGCCATAGCAATCAGCCCCAGCATTTT
.,TRBJ1-2,.,TRBV29-1,CSLSGNYGYTF,TGCAGCCTTTCCGGAAACTATGGCTACACCTTC
.,TRBJ2-6,few,TRBV6-5,CASSYSFSGANVLTF,TGTGCCAGCAGTTACTCGTTCTCTGGGGCCAACGTCCTGACTTTC
TRBD2,TRBJ2-1,.,TRBV11-1,CATSGTRLYNEQFF,TGTGCCACCAGCGGGACTAGGTTATACAATGAGCAGTTCTTC
TRBD1,TRBJ2-2,.,TRBV29-1,CSANRGRTGELFF,TGCAGCGCCAACAGGGGCCGGACCGGGGAGCTGTTTTTT